This T cell receptor (beta chain) was sequenced during a study of control samples from healthy donors and cancer patients. The assay was immunoSEQ multiplex PCR, and TCRdb's table has in-frame clones only and misses some. The table includes some 74,000 clones, about 94% detected once. This clonotype was obtained from a woman aged 25 to 45 in good health. The sample taken for sequencing was blood.

Written as DNA, the CDR3 is TGTGCCAGCAGTACTGACACAGATACGCAGTATTTT. Amino acid sequence: CASSTDTDTQYF. The chain combines TRBV6-2 or TRBV6-3 with TRBJ2-3; D not resolved. The CDR3 spans 12 residues. CDR1 is MNHEY, CDR2 SVGEGT, per germline. Trimming took 5 bases from V and 2 from J, leaving 5 bases between them.